This is a list of T cell receptor beta chains from one sample in a study of blood T cells in healthy people across ages. TCRdb reprocessed the 5' RACE reads via MiXCR and lists one record per CDR3 protein. The sample has some 900,000 distinct CDR3 sequences, under 50% seen once. Source material: blood. The origin of the receptors is a man aged 25-40 years in good health. CDR3s leave out the opening cysteine and the closing phenylalanine or tryptophan.

>TRBJ2-1|TRBV7-2
ASSLYSVGRGQDEQF
>TRBJ1-5|TRBV6-2/TRBV6-3
ASSYGSRANQPQH
>TRBJ1-2|TRBV20-1
SATSGYT
>-|TRBV7-9
ASSPRTSGVRYEQY
>TRBJ2-3|TRBV28
ASSLFRLAGDTDTRY
>-|TRBV28
ASSQTGQQGEQY
>TRBJ2-1|TRBV29-1
SARTVLYNEQF
>TRBJ2-3|TRBV2
ASMKGSSTDTQY
>TRBJ2-4|TRBV7-2
ASSLDSGGAKNIQY
>TRBJ1-2|TRBV2
ARTDPRETNYGYT
>TRBJ2-7|TRBV12-3/TRBV12-4
ASSLSGGSFYEQY
>TRBJ1-2|TRBV18
ASSLNRVIDYGYT
>TRBJ2-7|TRBV6-5
ASRGTSSHEQY
>TRBJ2-7|TRBV18
ASSPEDRSLLEQY
>TRBJ1-4|TRBV11-2
ASSARQGTNEKLF
>TRBJ2-3|TRBV6-5
ASRASSDTQY
>TRBJ2-1|TRBV18
ASSPPTAGGFDEQF
>TRBJ2-3|TRBV6-1
ASSLRILAPSTDTQY
>-|TRBV3-1
ASSQAGDRAYEQY
>TRBJ2-2|TRBV30
AWSPRGGRAGELF
>TRBJ2-3|TRBV24-1
ATSSYSGGTTDTQY
>TRBJ2-7|TRBV5-1
ASSSTLAGGSYEQY
>TRBJ1-2|TRBV14
ASSMGPNYGYT
>TRBJ2-5|TRBV7-9
ASSQNGGRETQY
>TRBJ1-6|TRBV4-3
ASSQGGPGIRNSPLH
>TRBJ2-3|TRBV9
ASSVDEAGGGHTQY
>TRBJ1-2|TRBV28
ASRGQGAGYGYT
>TRBJ1-2|TRBV25-1
ASSLEGARYGYT